What follows are 11 T cell receptor beta chains derived from one specimen sequenced in a study of cytomegalovirus exposure and HLA in healthy donors. 13 Jbeta primers and 60 Vbeta primers were used for the PCR. Using immunoSEQ multiplex PCR, the repertoire was profiled, and TCRdb retains in-frame clones only, with some absent. Here the sample spans 50,000 to 70,000 clones, approximately 80% being singletons. The sequenced sample was PBMCs. The receptor set was obtained from a woman aged 40 to 55 in good health and CMV-seronegative.

The V gene is TRBV27, the J gene TRBJ2-1; D gene ambiguous. V lost 0 bases and J 0 bases, leaving 9 bases between the germline ends. The CDR3 loop spans 16 amino acids. CDR1 and CDR2 from the germline V gene are MNHEY and SMNVEV (reference sequence). The CDR3 loop reads CASSLSWFSSYNEQFF. The CDR3 DNA is TGTGCCAGCAGTTTATCTTGGTTTAGCTCCTACAATGAGCAGTTCTTC.

This chain joins TRBV5-1 and TRBJ2-2, with D maybe TRBD2 (7 bases). Germline values: CDR1 SGHRS, CDR2 YFSETQ. The CDR3 has 16 amino acids. Between the trimmed V and J ends, which lost 5 bases and 7 bases, there was a span of 21 bases. The CDR3 spells CASSSGEGGANGELFF. DNA for the CDR3: TGCGCCAGCAGTTCCGGCGAGGGGGGGGCGAACGGGGAGCTGTTTTTT.

The chain uses TRBV29-1 and TRBJ2-2; maybe TRBD1 (5 bases). The germline V gene encodes CDR1 SQVTM and CDR2 ANQGSEA. Trimming took 7 bases from V and 5 from J, leaving 8 bases between them. This CDR3 comprises 11 residues. The CDR3 here is CSASGTGELFF. CDR3 in DNA: TGCAGCGCGTCAGGGACCGGGGAGCTGTTTTTT.

The chain has TRBV4-3 and TRBJ2-1, with D possibly matching TRBD2 (6 bases). This CDR3 is built from 18 residues. Germline CDR1 LGHNA, CDR2 YSLEER. V was clipped by 1 base and J by 6 bases, with 22 bases between them. The CDR3 loop reads CASSQASSQGLPGNEQFF. The DNA for the CDR3 is TGCGCCAGCAGCCAAGCCTCCTCCCAGGGACTCCCAGGCAATGAGCAGTTCTTC.

The CDR3 nucleotides are TGTGCCAGCAGCCTCGACAGGGTCACTGAAGCTTTCTTT. Its protein product is CASSLDRVTEAFF. The rearrangement uses TRBV7-9 and TRBJ1-1; TRBD1 aligns across 7 bases. CDR3 length: 13 residues. The V and J ends lost 5 bases and 4 bases, in that order; junction bases with no gene match: 4. Germline V CDR1 and CDR2: SEHNR, FQNEAQ (reference sequence). The full variable domain, its missing parts supplied by reference TRBV7-9 and TRBJ1-1, is DTGVSQNPRHKITKRGQNVTFRCDPISEHNRLYWYRQTLGQGPEFLTYFQNEAQLEKSRLLSDRFSAERPKGSFSTLEIQRTEQGDSAMYLCASSLDRVTEAFFGQGTRLTVV.

V and J are TRBV7-9 and TRBJ1-4; TRBD1 is a possible D gene (5 bases). The CDR3 is 14 amino acids. Trimming took 4 bases from V and 3 from J, leaving 9 bases between them. Germline lookup yields CDR1 SEHNR and CDR2 FQNEAQ (reference sequence). The CDR3 region is CASSSDSANEKLFF. The CDR3 DNA is TGTGCCAGCAGCTCAGACAGTGCTAATGAAAAACTGTTTTTT. Complete variable domain (other parts from reference TRBV7-9 and TRBJ1-4): DTGVSQNPRHKITKRGQNVTFRCDPISEHNRLYWYRQTLGQGPEFLTYFQNEAQLEKSRLLSDRFSAERPKGSFSTLEIQRTEQGDSAMYLCASSSDSANEKLFFGSGTQLSVL.

The chain combines TRBV5-6 with TRBJ2-3, with 8 nucleotides matching TRBD2. Germline V CDR1 and CDR2: SGHDT, YYEEEE. The CDR3 totals 16 residues. The V and J ends lost 2 bases and 3 bases, in that order; junction bases with no gene match: 8. As DNA, the CDR3 is TGTGCCAGCAGCTTACAAAAGCGGGGGAGGACAGATACGCAGTATTTT. This gives the protein CASSLQKRGRTDTQYF.

The V and J genes are TRBV6-6 and TRBJ1-1; no firm D call. Germline loops: CDR1 MNHNY, CDR2 SVGAGI (reference sequence). CDR3 length: 13 residues. The germline V and J ends were trimmed by 6 bases and 0 bases, with 8 bases remaining between them. The CDR3 DNA reads TGTGCCAGCAGGTCACATCTGAACACTGAAGCTTTCTTT. Translated: CASRSHLNTEAFF.

The chain links TRBV5-1 to TRBJ1-4, with TRBD1 matching 8 bases. CDR1 is SGHRS, CDR2 YFSETQ, per germline. The CDR3 is made up of 15 amino acids. J was trimmed by 6 bases and V by 4 bases; bases with no gene match: 8. The CDR3 protein is CASSMGTGVYEKLFF. The CDR3 nucleotides are TGCGCCAGCAGCATGGGGACAGGCGTTTATGAAAAACTGTTTTTT.

This sequence joins TRBV5-1 and TRBJ1-3, with a possible D match to TRBD1 (6 bases). Germline-derived CDR1 and CDR2 are SGHRS and YFSETQ. The V gene lost 3 bases and the J gene lost 0 bases, with 10 bases spanning the gap. CDR3 length: 15 amino acids. The CDR3 sequence is CASSWGPGSGNTIYF. The CDR3 DNA reads TGCGCCAGCAGCTGGGGGCCGGGCTCTGGAAACACCATATATTTT.

This clone showed up just once. This chain links TRBV5-6 with TRBJ1-1, with D unresolved. Germline V gives CDR1 SGHDT, CDR2 YYEEEE. Trimming took 1 base from V and 8 from J, leaving 9 bases between them. The CDR3 consists of 12 residues. CDR3 in DNA: TGTGCCAGCAGCTTGCAGGCGTTCGAAGCTTTCTTT. Protein sequence: CASSLQAFEAFF.